This T cell receptor (beta chain) originates from a study of cytomegalovirus exposure and HLA in healthy donors. Study-wide points: A link between a missense DCLRE1C variant and TCR beta V- and J-gene trimming emerged from a later analysis. Solely CMV serostatus was available to characterize immune exposure. Later on, an analysis tied roughly 17,000 TCR beta sequences to HLA alleles at 0.05 false discovery rate. In presence/absence analyses, roughly uniform sequencing depth across donors was assumed.

Comments on this clone: What it recognizes is unknown. Its ends do not fully match the called genes, so a read error is possible.

The PCR ran on 60 Vbeta and 13 Jbeta primers. Using immunoSEQ multiplex PCR, the repertoire was profiled, and TCRdb retains in-frame clones only, with some absent. The sample lists 120,000 or so clones; roughly 76% were seen once. CDR1 is KGHSH, CDR2 LQKENI, per germline. CDR3 length: 14 amino acids. This receptor was taken from a woman aged 45-59 years in good health and CMV-seronegative. The sample taken for sequencing was PBMCs. The chain employs TRBV18 and TRBJ2-3, with D possibly TRBD2 on 6 matching bases. The CDR3 DNA reads TGTGCCAGCTCACCACCGGCAGGACGGACTACGGAGTATTTT. Translating gives CASSPPAGRTTEYF.